This TCR beta chain emerged from a study of blood T cell repertoires in COVID-19. About this clone: The junction differs from germline at one of its ends, possibly a read error.

The authors' processing: Reference gene primer amplification in the assay estimated nucleated cell counts. TCRdb's table, derived via immunoSEQ multiplex PCR, lists solely in-frame clones and lacks some. V, J and clone size are those of that table, while D and trimming were read from the DNA. The sample records a few hundred thousand clones, around 90% being singletons. Germline CDR1 reads SGHVS; CDR2 reads FQNEAQ. The CDR3 contains 14 residues. The sample comprised peripheral blood. This clonotype was sampled from a woman aged 50 to 65 with COVID-19, enrolled during active disease. The genes are TRBV7-8 and TRBJ1-1, with D tentatively TRBD1 (6 bases). The CDR3 nucleotides read TGTGCCAGTAGCTCGGGACACTTGAACACTGAAGCTTTCTTT. It encodes CASSSGHLNTEAFF.